These 18 T cell receptor beta chains were sequenced from one sample in a study of tumor and adjacent non-tumor tissue in lung cancer. TCRbeta libraries were built with three rounds of nested PCR, modified from ARM-PCR. MiXCR, run by TCRdb on the multiplex PCR reads, gives a single entry per CDR3 protein. The sample holds 200,000 to 250,000 distinct CDR3 sequences, about 71% seen once. The template was RNA from unsorted bulk tissue. Sequencing was done on a sample of lung tumor tissue. The receptor source for this set is a man aged 60 to 69 with non-small cell lung cancer.

Points on this clonotype: One junction end does not reproduce the germline sequence, and a read error may be involved. The CDR3 nucleotides are TGTACCAGCAGTAAACGGGGACACAATGAGCAGTTCTTC. It codes for CTSSKRGHNEQFF. The rearrangement uses TRBV7-9 and TRBJ2-1; D could derive from TRBD1 or TRBD2 (5 bases each). CDR1 SEHNR and CDR2 FQNEAQ come from the germline V gene (reference sequence). The CDR3 spans 13 residues.

Worth noting for this clonotype: A much larger clone differs by one base, so this may be a read error. The rearrangement joins TRBV6-1 to TRBJ2-7; 7 bases fit TRBD2. From germline, CDR1 is MNHNS and CDR2 SASEGT. The J segment lost 2 bases and the V segment lost 7 bases, leaving 8 bases of the junction unmatched. CDR3 length: 14 amino acids. The CDR3 here is CASKRDGQPYEQYF. In nucleotides, the CDR3 is TGTGCCAGCAAGCGGGACGGTCAGCCCTACGAGCAGTACTTC.

Notes on this clonotype: Being one base from a much bigger clone, this may be a read error. This chain connects TRBV5-1 to TRBJ2-1, with 12 bases lining up with TRBD2. Trimming removed 0 bases from V and 3 bases from J; junction bases left unmatched: 10. CDR1 is SGHRS, CDR2 YFSETQ, per germline. CDR3 size: 19 residues. The DNA of the CDR3 is TGCGCCAGCAGCTTGGACCCTAGCGGGGGGGCCAAGTTCTACAATGAGCAGTTCTTC. Translating it yields CASSLDPSGGAKFYNEQFF.

The chain carries TRBV10-3 and TRBJ2-2; TRBD1 agrees at 7 bases. V gave up 6 bases and J gave up 5 bases; unmatched junction bases: 9. Per germline, CDR1 ENHRY and CDR2 SYGVKD. The CDR3 runs to 15 residues. In nucleotides, the CDR3 is TGTGCCATCAGGGACAGGACTCACTCGACCGGGGAGCTGTTTTTT. Amino acids: CAIRDRTHSTGELFF.

With respect to this clonotype: A clone one base away is much larger, so this may be a read error. V is TRBV6-1 and J is TRBJ2-1; TRBD2 aligns across 10 bases. The J segment lost 8 bases and the V segment lost 5 bases, leaving 12 bases of the junction unmatched. CDR3 length equals 16 residues. Germline V gene lookup returns CDR1 MNHNS and CDR2 SASEGT. CDR3 region: CASSHSETSGSDEQFF. The CDR3, as DNA: TGTGCCAGCAGTCACTCAGAGACTAGCGGGTCCGATGAGCAGTTCTTC.

The gene calls are TRBV20-1 and TRBJ1-4; D remains ambiguous. In germline, CDR1 is DFQATT, CDR2 SNEGSKA (reference sequence). V lost 3 bases and J 0 bases, leaving 20 bases between the germline ends. This CDR3 comprises 18 residues. This CDR3 is CSARLDRIRTATNEKLFF. The CDR3 DNA sequence: TGCAGTGCTAGGCTGGACCGTATCAGAACGGCAACTAATGAAAAACTGTTTTTT.

In this sample, this clonotype turned up once. A read error is possible here, since a much larger clone lies one base away. The chain joins TRBV6-1 to TRBJ1-1; 8 nucleotides agree with TRBD1. Germline CDR1 and CDR2: MNHNS and SASEGT. This CDR3 comprises 15 residues. The CDR3 sequence: CTSSSIYRGSTEAFF. CDR3 DNA: TGTACCAGCAGCTCAATTTACAGGGGGAGTACTGAAGCTTTCTTT.

The genes are TRBV24-1 and TRBJ2-1; TRBD2 matches 11 bases. Trimming took 4 bases from V and 5 from J; bases not matched to a gene: 3. This CDR3 has 15 residues. CDR1 and CDR2 from the germline V gene are KGHDR and SFDVKD. DNA of the CDR3: TGTGCCACCAGTGACACGGGACTAGCGGACAATGAGCAGTTCTTC. It specifies CATSDTGLADNEQFF.

This clonotype was seen a single time. The chain joins TRBV6-5 to TRBJ2-1, with D possibly TRBD1 on 5 matching bases. V lost 6 bases and J lost 2, with 20 bases in between. This CDR3 is built from 17 residues. Germline lookup yields CDR1 MNHEY and CDR2 SVGAGI. The CDR3 DNA sequence: TGTGCCAGCAGCTACACCGAGACAGTAGGCACCTACAATGAGCAGTTCTTC. Translating gives CASSYTETVGTYNEQFF.

A word on this clonotype: The conserved closing phenylalanine or tryptophan is absent in this CDR3, likely reflecting a read error. This sequence joins TRBV29-1 and TRBJ2-3; D may be TRBD2 (5 bases). V gave up 7 bases and J gave up 0 bases, with 11 bases separating them. This CDR3 region has 13 residues. From germline, CDR1 is SQVTM and CDR2 ANQGSEA. The CDR3, as DNA: TGCAGCGACTGGACTGGAAGCACAGATACGCAGTATTAT. This sequence encodes CSDWTGSTDTQYY.

This clonotype has more than one count but fewer than ten. A much larger clone differs by one base, so this may be a read error. The chain has TRBV6-6 and TRBJ2-7; D possibly corresponds to TRBD2 (6 bases). Germline V gene data show CDR1 as MNHNY and CDR2 as SVGAGI (reference sequence). The CDR3 runs to 14 residues. The CDR3 region has the DNA TGTGTCAGCGGTACTCCTGGCGGGACCGGCGAGCAGTACTTC. Translating it yields CVSGTPGGTGEQYF.

Concerning this clonotype itself: A junction boundary mismatches the germline segment, possibly from a read error. The rearrangement links TRBV11-3 to TRBJ2-7, with D possibly called TRBD1 or TRBD2 (5 bases each). The length of the CDR3 is 16 residues. The germline V gene encodes CDR1 SGHNT and CDR2 YENEEA. The chain's CDR3 is CTSGLGSGPGTYEQYF. CDR3 DNA: TGTACCAGCGGCTTAGGATCTGGGCCAGGGACCTACGAGCAGTACTTC.

The chain combines TRBV18 with TRBJ2-7, with D unclear. The V gene's germline CDR1 is KGHSH and CDR2 LQKENI. Deletions cut 6 bases from V and 6 bases from J, with 12 bases between. The CDR3 sequence is 12 residues long. For the CDR3, the DNA is TGTGCCAGCTCTAGACGATCTGGCGAGCAGTACTTC. As protein: CASSRRSGEQYF.

The chain has TRBV5-1 and TRBJ1-1; 8 nucleotides align to TRBD1. The germline V gene encodes CDR1 SGHRS and CDR2 YFSETQ. The V segment lost 4 bases and the J segment 2 bases; nucleotides outside the gene matches: 7. This CDR3 is built from 15 residues. CDR3 residues: CASSREDRVNTEAFF. The CDR3 DNA sequence: TGCGCCAGCAGCCGAGAGGACAGGGTCAACACTGAAGCTTTCTTT.

The rearrangement uses TRBV19 and TRBJ2-1; 9 bases are a match to TRBD2. The CDR3 has 16 amino acids. The junction had 6 bases not matched to a gene; V was cut back by 0 bases and J by 6 bases. The V gene's germline CDR1 is LNHDA and CDR2 SQIVND (reference sequence). In DNA form, the CDR3 reads TGTGCCAGTAGTATAGATGGCGGGGGGGCCCCCAATGAGCAGTTCTTC. It is translated as CASSIDGGGAPNEQFF.

As concerns this clonotype: A much larger clone lies a single base off, so this may be a read error. The chain uses TRBV20-1 and TRBJ1-4; 10 positions agree with TRBD1. With 3 bases clipped from V and 6 bases from J, the junction kept 7 bases outside the gene matches. Per the germline V gene, CDR1 is DFQATT and CDR2 is SNEGSKA (reference sequence). The CDR3 extends over 15 amino acids. CDR3 sequence (DNA): TGCAGTGCTAGGCACTCGGGACAGGGGCATGAAAAACTGTTTTTT. It specifies CSARHSGQGHEKLFF.

This chain uses TRBV11-3 with TRBJ2-1, with D perhaps TRBD1 (6 bases). V lost 10 bases and J 5 bases, leaving 15 bases between the germline ends. Germline CDR1 SGHNT, CDR2 YENEEA. CDR3 length: 13 residues. The CDR3 DNA reads TGTGCCAACTGCCGGACAGTCGACAATGAGCAGTTCTTC. It is translated as CANCRTVDNEQFF. Full variable domain (missing parts from reference TRBV11-3 and TRBJ2-1): EAGVVQSPRYKIIEKKQPVAFWCNPISGHNTLYWYLQNLGQGPELLIRYENEEAVDDSQLPKDRFSAERLKGVDSTLKIQPAELGDSAVYLCANCRTVDNEQFFGPGTRLTVL.

Details on this clonotype: It may be a read error: a sequence one base away is much more abundant. V is TRBV6-1 and J is TRBJ1-3, with a possible D match to TRBD1 (5 bases). This CDR3 spans 13 amino acids. The V and J ends lost 9 bases and 5 bases respectively, with 14 bases between them. Germline V gene lookup returns CDR1 MNHNS and CDR2 SASEGT. CDR3 protein: CARTSGNRNTIYF. The CDR3 DNA reads as TGTGCCAGGACTTCAGGGAATAGAAACACCATATATTTT.